The 17 T cell receptor beta chains given below trace back to one sample, sequenced in a study of T-cell memory formation after mild COVID-19. MiXCR was run by TCRdb on the 5' RACE reads, yielding one entry per CDR3 protein. This sample has around 260,000 distinct CDR3 sequences, with around 15% found just once. Sequenced input: PBMCs or a T cell subset sorted from them (not recorded which). The receptors derive from a man between 18 and 29 years old who had mild COVID-19 (a few samples of this study predate the infection). Cell type and time point are not known.

This clonotype has a count of ten or more. The rearrangement links TRBV20-1 to TRBJ2-4; D is uncertain. CDR1 is DFQATT and CDR2 is SNEGSKA in the germline V gene (reference sequence). CDR3 length equals 15 residues. Trimming took 5 bases from V and 6 from J, leaving 20 bases between them. CDR3 protein: CSAPSPRDGPNIQYF. CDR3 bases: TGCAGTGCTCCCTCTCCCCGTGATGGGCCAAACATTCAGTACTTC.

This clonotype occurred many times. The J gene is TRBJ2-1, the V gene TRBV29-1; maybe TRBD2 (6 bases). From germline, CDR1 is SQVTM and CDR2 ANQGSEA. The CDR3 totals 14 residues. Trimming shortened V by 6 bases and J by 3 bases, and 15 bases separated the two germline ends. Written as DNA, the CDR3 is TGCAGCGTGGGCGGGGTCGATCGCTACAATGAGCAGTTCTTC. Protein: CSVGGVDRYNEQFF.

V is TRBV7-2 and J is TRBJ1-5, with D possibly matching TRBD1 (5 bases). This CDR3 comprises 12 residues. Germline V CDR1 and CDR2: SGHTA, FQGNSA. The CDR3, as DNA: TGTGCTCCGGGGACTGTCGATCAGCCCCAGCATTTT. Amino acid sequence: CAPGTVDQPQHF.

This clonotype was observed a few times. The chain uses TRBV4-3 and TRBJ2-2; TRBD2 agrees at 12 bases. This CDR3 is 18 amino acids long. Trimming removed 0 bases from V and 4 bases from J; junction bases left unmatched: 6. Germline-derived CDR1 and CDR2 are LGHNA and YSLEER. The CDR3 DNA reads TGCGCCAGCAGCCAAGAACGTCCGGGACTAGCGGGCACCGGGGAGCTGTTTTTT. Protein product: CASSQERPGLAGTGELFF.

The chain recombines TRBV20-1 with TRBJ1-2; D remains unclear. There are 13 residues in the CDR3. V lost 1 base and J 5 bases, leaving 11 bases between the germline ends. The germline CDR1 and CDR2 sequences are DFQATT and SNEGSKA (reference sequence). The CDR3 loop is CSARAPERYGYTF. The CDR3 region has the DNA TGCAGTGCTAGAGCCCCGGAAAGATATGGCTACACCTTC.

The chain employs TRBV2 and TRBJ2-7; the match to TRBD2 covers 11 bases. Losses at the gene ends were 6 bases for V and 1 base for J; bases not matched to a gene: 11. The CDR3 runs 17 residues. Germline lookup yields CDR1 SNHLY and CDR2 FYNNEI. As DNA, the CDR3 is TGTGCCAGCAGAGTTGAAGTAGCGGGGGGGAGTTCCTACGAGCAGTACGTC. It is translated as CASRVEVAGGSSYEQYV.

This clonotype turned up a few times. The rearrangement links TRBV5-1 to TRBJ2-7; D is possibly TRBD2 (5 bases). Deletions cut 0 bases from V and 1 base from J, with 14 bases between. CDR1 is SGHRS, CDR2 YFSETQ, per germline. CDR3 size: 16 residues. This CDR3 reads CASSLGSRDGSYEQYV. CDR3 DNA sequence: TGCGCCAGCAGCTTGGGCAGCCGGGATGGTTCCTACGAGCAGTACGTC.

This clonotype was observed a few times. The rearrangement links TRBV7-6 to TRBJ1-3; D is unresolved. V lost 6 bases and J lost 2, with 8 bases in between. Germline V gene data show CDR1 as SGHVS and CDR2 as FNYEAQ. The CDR3 loop spans 13 amino acids. The CDR3 DNA sequence: TGTGCCAGCAGTGCGGGTGCTGGAAACACCATATATTTT. It specifies CASSAGAGNTIYF.

This clonotype was seen a handful of times. The J gene is TRBJ2-7, the V gene TRBV7-8; the match to TRBD1 covers 9 bases. The CDR3 has 16 amino acids. The trim removed 4 bases at V and 2 bases at J, leaving 9 bases unmatched. Germline-derived CDR1 and CDR2 are SGHVS and FQNEAQ. CDR3 sequence reads: CASSSLLGQGPYEQYF. The CDR3 DNA is TGTGCCAGCAGCTCACTTCTGGGACAGGGTCCCTACGAGCAGTACTTC. Combining the CDR3 with reference TRBV7-8 and TRBJ2-7 gives the whole variable domain GAGVSQSPRYKVAKRGQDVALRCDPISGHVSLFWYQQALGQGPEFLTYFQNEAQLDKSGLPSDRFFAERPEGSVSTLKIQRTQQEDSAVYLCASSSLLGQGPYEQYFGPGTRLTVT.

The table lists this clonotype with a few counts. The chain carries TRBV5-1 and TRBJ1-2; D unclear. Germline assignment: CDR1 SGHRS and CDR2 YFSETQ. CDR3 size: 11 residues. The V end was cut by 5 bases, the J end by 4 bases, with 6 bases between. This chain's CDR3 is CASREGYGYTF. DNA of the CDR3: TGCGCCAGCAGAGAAGGCTATGGCTACACCTTC.

CDR3 DNA: TGTGCCAGCAGCTTAATGGGGGCCTCCTACAATGAGCAGTTCTTC. This gives the protein CASSLMGASYNEQFF. This sequence joins TRBV7-3 and TRBJ2-1, with TRBD1 as a possible D gene (6 bases). Trimming took off 1 base at V and 0 bases at J, with 7 bases between the two ends. This CDR3 has 15 amino acids. The germline CDR1 and CDR2 sequences are SGHTA and FQGTGA.

This clonotype was seen a few times. The chain uses TRBV9 and TRBJ2-7; 9 nucleotides agree with TRBD1. The CDR3 length is 16 residues. The V segment lost 0 bases and the J segment 1 base; nucleotides outside the gene matches: 5. Germline assignment: CDR1 SGDLS and CDR2 YYNGEE. The CDR3 reads CASSVGDRGLSYEQYF. CDR3 bases: TGTGCCAGCAGCGTAGGCGACAGGGGGTTATCCTACGAGCAGTACTTC.

This clonotype was counted only a few times. The J gene is TRBJ1-4, the V gene TRBV7-8; a weak D match, TRBD1 (5 bases). The V gene lost 5 bases and the J gene lost 8 bases, with 9 bases spanning the gap. Looked up from germline, CDR1 is SGHVS and CDR2 is FQNEAQ. The CDR3 consists of 12 residues. This chain's CDR3 is CASSNRQEKLFF. As DNA, the CDR3 is TGTGCCAGCAGCAACCGACAGGAAAAACTGTTTTTT.

In this sample, this clonotype turned up a few times. The chain recombines TRBV29-1 with TRBJ2-3; TRBD1 agrees at 8 bases. The ends lost 4 bases at V and 5 bases at J; junction bases unmatched: 5. Germline assignment: CDR1 SQVTM and CDR2 ANQGSEA. This CDR3 comprises 13 residues. DNA of the CDR3: TGCAGCGTTGTGCAGGGGGCGAGAGATACGCAGTATTTT. Its protein product is CSVVQGARDTQYF.

This clonotype was seen ten or more times. The gene calls are TRBV20-1 and TRBJ1-3; D gene uncertain. The CDR3 has 12 amino acids. Germline values: CDR1 DFQATT, CDR2 SNEGSKA (reference sequence). Trimming removed 5 bases at V and 4 bases at J, with 9 bases between. The CDR3 sequence: CSAAGPGNTIYF. Written as DNA, the CDR3 is TGCAGTGCTGCTGGGCCCGGAAACACCATATATTTT.

This clonotype was recorded a few times. For the CDR3, the DNA is TGCGCCAGCAGCCAAGGACCGGGTCCCTTTAATTCACCCCTCCACTTT. Its translation: CASSQGPGPFNSPLHF. V and J are TRBV4-1 and TRBJ1-6; D is ambiguous. In germline, CDR1 is MGHRA, CDR2 YSYEKL. The ends were cut back, 1 base at V and 6 bases at J, with 13 bases in the middle. The CDR3 covers 16 residues.

This clonotype occurred many times. The genes are TRBV7-2 and TRBJ2-7; D is uncertain. CDR1 SGHTA and CDR2 FQGNSA come from the germline V gene. The V end was cut by 0 bases, the J end by 7 bases, with 13 bases between. This CDR3 contains 14 residues. The CDR3 here is CASSLAASAWEQYV. Here the CDR3 DNA reads TGTGCCAGCAGCTTAGCGGCCTCGGCTTGGGAGCAGTACGTC.